This TCR beta chain was profiled in a study of ipilimumab plus nivolumab after autologous stem cell transplantation (dated by TCRdb to the early 2020s). Notes on the research overall: A median of roughly 5 ipilimumab doses and 8 nivolumab doses was received by trial patients. Primary refractory and relapsed disease were included in the DLBCL cohort, with 18-month progression-free survival of about 86% and 27%, respectively. The intent-to-treat population of the trial consisted of approximately 35 patients. Patients in the trial were undergoing autologous transplant and had high-risk diffuse large B cell lymphoma, mature T cell lymphoma, or multiple myeloma.

Library construction relied on the immunoSEQ multiplex PCR assay. TCRdb limited this immuneACCESS table to in-frame rearrangements with V and J called. A share of clones is missing; checked studies link under half to unresolved V genes, and the rest is unexplained. This sample has some 87,000 clones in its table, and under 85% of those were observed once. Together, the top ten hold roughly 2.2% of the sample. On this clone itself: Its antigen is not yet known. No base quality information exists; no much larger clone differs at one position.

What the research found in general, with its limitations: Per the authors, a biologic rationale for further study of the post-transplant checkpoint inhibition approach was offered by T cell receptor repertoire, regulatory T cell phenotype and gut microbiota profiles. The authors concluded that, as post-transplant consolidation, combined checkpoint inhibition appeared tolerable.

The germline V gene (reference sequence) sets CDR1 to GTSNPN and CDR2 to SVGIG. Clipping removes 5 bases from V and 8 bases from J, with 4 as the unmatched junction base count. The CDR3 spans 13 residues, from the cysteine through the phenylalanine. CDR3 DNA only is kept here, 39 bases in frame from base 1. Checkpoint therapy began 14 to 28 days after autologous transplant, with ipilimumab given at 1 mg/kg intravenously on day 1 of selected weeks. Nivolumab was administered at 3 mg/kg intravenously on day 1 of weeks 1, 4, 7, 10, and every two weeks through week 26. The study was a Phase Ib clinical trial testing combined checkpoint inhibition with ipilimumab and nivolumab as consolidation after autologous stem cell transplantation.

This material consisted of PBMCs, taken in a trial of ipilimumab plus nivolumab as post-transplant consolidation. In this chain, TRBV30 is recombined with TRBJ1-6; 9 junctional bases match TRBD1. The sequence was obtained from a male donor with diffuse large B-cell lymphoma. The CDR3 in this case is CAWSGQGYSPLHF. The DNA is as follows: TGTGCCTGGTCGGGACAGGGATATTCACCCCTCCACTTT.